The sequence of this T cell receptor beta chain was determined in a study of PD-1 blockade in classical Hodgkin lymphoma. Study-level findings and limits: Reports indicated that newly diagnosed patients had lower baseline TCR diversity than healthy donors did. Sources of repertoire differences remain undefined, possibly disease activity or prior therapy.

Sequencing was performed with immunoSEQ multiplex PCR; in TCRdb, only in-frame clones are kept and a portion is missing. The sample carries 14,000 to 15,000 clones, 91% recorded once. Time point: newly diagnosed, previously untreated cHL patient sample. Negative selection with magnets was how CD8+ T cells were isolated from the thawed PBMCs. The study compared against PBMCs from newly diagnosed, untreated classical Hodgkin lymphoma. The CDR3 runs to 15 residues. Germline CDR1 SQVTM, CDR2 ANQGSEA. V shed 3 bases and J 8 bases; nucleotides not matched to a gene: 10. Comments on this clone: What it binds is unknown.

The specimen was CD8+ T cells from blood. This TCR derives from a human donor with classical Hodgkin lymphoma. V is TRBV29-1 and J is TRBJ2-1; 10 bases are a match to TRBD1. CDR3 region: CSVEGRDRGVDEQFF. CDR3 in DNA: TGCAGCGTTGAGGGCCGGGACAGGGGAGTAGATGAGCAGTTCTTC.